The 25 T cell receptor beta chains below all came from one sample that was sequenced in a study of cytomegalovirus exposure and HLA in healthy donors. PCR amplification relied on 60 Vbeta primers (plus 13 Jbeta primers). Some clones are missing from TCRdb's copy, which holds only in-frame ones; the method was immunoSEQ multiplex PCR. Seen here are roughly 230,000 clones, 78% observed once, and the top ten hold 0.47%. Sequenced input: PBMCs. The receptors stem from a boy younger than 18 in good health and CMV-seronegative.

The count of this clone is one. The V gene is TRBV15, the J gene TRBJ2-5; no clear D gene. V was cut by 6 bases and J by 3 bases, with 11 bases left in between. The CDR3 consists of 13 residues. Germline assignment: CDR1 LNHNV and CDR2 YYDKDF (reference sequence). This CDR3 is CATRNLGEETQYF. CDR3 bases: TGTGCCACCAGAAATCTGGGCGAAGAGACCCAGTACTTC. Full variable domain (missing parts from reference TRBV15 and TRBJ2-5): DAMVIQNPRYQVTQFGKPVTLSCSQTLNHNVMYWYQQKSSQAPKLLFHYYDKDFNNEADTPDNFQSRRPNTSFCFLDIRSPGLGDTAMYLCATRNLGEETQYFGPGTRLLVL.

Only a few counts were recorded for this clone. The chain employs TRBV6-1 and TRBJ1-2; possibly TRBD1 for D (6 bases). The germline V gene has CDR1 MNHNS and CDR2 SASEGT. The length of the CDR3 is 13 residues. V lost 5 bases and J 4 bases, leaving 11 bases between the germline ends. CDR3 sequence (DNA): TGTGCCAGCAGTACAGGGACGATCTATGGCTACACCTTC. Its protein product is CASSTGTIYGYTF.

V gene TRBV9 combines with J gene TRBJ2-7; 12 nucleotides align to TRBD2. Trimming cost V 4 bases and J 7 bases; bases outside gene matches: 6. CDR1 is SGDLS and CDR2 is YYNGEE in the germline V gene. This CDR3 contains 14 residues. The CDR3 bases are TGTGCCAGCAGCCCAAGGACTAGCGGGGAGGAGCAGTACTTC. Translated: CASSPRTSGEEQYF. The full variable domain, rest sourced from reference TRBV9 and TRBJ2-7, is DSGVTQTPKHLITATGQRVTLRCSPRSGDLSVYWYQQSLDQGLQFLIQYYNGEERAKGNILERFSAQQFPDLHSELNLSSLELGDSALYFCASSPRTSGEEQYFGPGTRLTVT.

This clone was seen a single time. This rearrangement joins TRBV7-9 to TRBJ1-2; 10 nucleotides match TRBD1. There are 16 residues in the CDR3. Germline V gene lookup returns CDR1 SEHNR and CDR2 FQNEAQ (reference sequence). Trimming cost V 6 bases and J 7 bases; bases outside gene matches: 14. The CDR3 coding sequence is TGTGCCAGCAGGGCGGAACGGGACAGGGGCACCACTGGCTACACCTTC. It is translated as CASRAERDRGTTGYTF.

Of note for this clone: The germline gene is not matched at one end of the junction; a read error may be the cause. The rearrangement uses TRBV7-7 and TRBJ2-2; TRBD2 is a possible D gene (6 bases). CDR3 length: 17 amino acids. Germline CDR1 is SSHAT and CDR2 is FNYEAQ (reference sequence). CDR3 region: CASSLDRLSGGTGELFF. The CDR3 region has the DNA TGTGCTAGCAGCTTAGATCGTCTCAGTGGAGGGACCGGGGAGCTGTTTTTT.

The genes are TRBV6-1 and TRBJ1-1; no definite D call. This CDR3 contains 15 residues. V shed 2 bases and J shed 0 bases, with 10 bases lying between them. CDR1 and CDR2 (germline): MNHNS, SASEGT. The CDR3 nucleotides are TGTGCCAGCAGTGAAAATGCAGGTTTGAACACTGAAGCTTTCTTT. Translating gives CASSENAGLNTEAFF.

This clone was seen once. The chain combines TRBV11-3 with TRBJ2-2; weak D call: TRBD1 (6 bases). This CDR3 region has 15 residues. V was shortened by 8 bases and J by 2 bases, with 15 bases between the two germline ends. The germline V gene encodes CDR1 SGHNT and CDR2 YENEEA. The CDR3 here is CASDVGQTNTGELFF. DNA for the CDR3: TGTGCCAGCGACGTAGGACAGACCAACACCGGGGAGCTGTTTTTT.

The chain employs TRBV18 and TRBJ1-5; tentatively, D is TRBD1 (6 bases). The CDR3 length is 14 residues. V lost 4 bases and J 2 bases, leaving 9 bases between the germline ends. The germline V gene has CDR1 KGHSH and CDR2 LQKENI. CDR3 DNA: TGTGCCAGCTCACTAAGGACAGGCAATCAGCCCCAGCATTTT. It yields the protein CASSLRTGNQPQHF.

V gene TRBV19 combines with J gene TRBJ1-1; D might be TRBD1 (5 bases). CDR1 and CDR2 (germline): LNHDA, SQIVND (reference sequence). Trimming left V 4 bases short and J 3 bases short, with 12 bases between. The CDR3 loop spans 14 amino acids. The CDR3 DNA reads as TGTGCCAGTAGTAAGGGGTCTCTCTACACTGAAGCTTTCTTT. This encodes CASSKGSLYTEAFF.

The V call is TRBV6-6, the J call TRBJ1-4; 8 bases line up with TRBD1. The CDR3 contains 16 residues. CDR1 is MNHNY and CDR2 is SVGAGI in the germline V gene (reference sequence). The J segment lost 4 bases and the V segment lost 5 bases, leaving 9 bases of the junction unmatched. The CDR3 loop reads CASSPWTGQINEKLFF. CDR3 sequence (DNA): TGTGCCAGCAGTCCGTGGACAGGGCAAATTAATGAAAAACTGTTTTTT.

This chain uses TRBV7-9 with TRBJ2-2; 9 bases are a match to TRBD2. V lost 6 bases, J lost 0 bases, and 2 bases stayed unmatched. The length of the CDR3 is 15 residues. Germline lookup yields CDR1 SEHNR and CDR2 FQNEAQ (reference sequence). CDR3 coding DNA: TGTGCCAGCAGTCTAGCGGGAACGAACACCGGGGAGCTGTTTTTT. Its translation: CASSLAGTNTGELFF.

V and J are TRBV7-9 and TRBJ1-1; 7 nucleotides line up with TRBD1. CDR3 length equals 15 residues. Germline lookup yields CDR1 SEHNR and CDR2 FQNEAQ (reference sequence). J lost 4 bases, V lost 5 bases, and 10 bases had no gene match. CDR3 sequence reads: CASSPTQGGPTEAFF. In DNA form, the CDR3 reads TGTGCCAGCAGCCCGACCCAGGGGGGCCCCACTGAAGCTTTCTTT. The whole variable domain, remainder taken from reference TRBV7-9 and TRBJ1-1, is DTGVSQNPRHKITKRGQNVTFRCDPISEHNRLYWYRQTLGQGPEFLTYFQNEAQLEKSRLLSDRFSAERPKGSFSTLEIQRTEQGDSAMYLCASSPTQGGPTEAFFGQGTRLTVV.

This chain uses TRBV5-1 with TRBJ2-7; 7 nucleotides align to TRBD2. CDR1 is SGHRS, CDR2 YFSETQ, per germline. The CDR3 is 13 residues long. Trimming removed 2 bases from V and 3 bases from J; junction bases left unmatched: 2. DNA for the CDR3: TGCGCCAGCAGCTTCGGCGGGAGCTACGAGCAGTACTTC. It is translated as CASSFGGSYEQYF.

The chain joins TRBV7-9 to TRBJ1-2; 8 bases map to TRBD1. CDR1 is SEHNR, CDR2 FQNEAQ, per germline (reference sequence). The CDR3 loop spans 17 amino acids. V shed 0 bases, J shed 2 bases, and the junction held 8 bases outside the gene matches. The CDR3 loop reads CASSLAFQGALNYGYTF. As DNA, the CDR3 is TGTGCCAGCAGCTTAGCTTTTCAGGGGGCCCTGAACTATGGCTACACCTTC.

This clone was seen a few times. This CDR3 reads CAWSGRTPRGGYGYTF. The CDR3 DNA is TGTGCCTGGAGTGGGCGCACCCCAAGGGGAGGCTATGGCTACACCTTC. This chain connects TRBV30 to TRBJ1-2; possibly TRBD1 for D (5 bases). The CDR3 loop spans 16 amino acids. Trimming removed 1 base from V and 4 bases from J, with 19 bases in between. Per the germline V gene, CDR1 is GTSNPN and CDR2 is SVGIG (reference sequence). The variable domain in full, completed from reference TRBV30 and TRBJ1-2, reads SQTIHQWPATLVQPVGSPLSLECTVEGTSNPNLYWYRQAAGRGLQLLFYSVGIGQISSEVPQNLSASRPQDRQFILSSKKLLLSDSGFYLCAWSGRTPRGGYGYTFGSGTRLTVV.

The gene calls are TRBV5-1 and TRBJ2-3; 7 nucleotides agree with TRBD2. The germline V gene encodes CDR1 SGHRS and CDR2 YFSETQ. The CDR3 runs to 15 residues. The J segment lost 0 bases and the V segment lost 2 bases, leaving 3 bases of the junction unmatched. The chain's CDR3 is CASSFLAVSTDTQYF. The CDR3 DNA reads TGCGCCAGCAGCTTCCTAGCGGTGAGCACAGATACGCAGTATTTT.

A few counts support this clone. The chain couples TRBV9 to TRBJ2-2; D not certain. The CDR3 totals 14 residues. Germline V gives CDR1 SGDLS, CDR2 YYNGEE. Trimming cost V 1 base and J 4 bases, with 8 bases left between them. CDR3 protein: CASSVTVITGELFF. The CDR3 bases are TGTGCCAGCAGCGTAACAGTAATCACCGGGGAGCTGTTTTTT.

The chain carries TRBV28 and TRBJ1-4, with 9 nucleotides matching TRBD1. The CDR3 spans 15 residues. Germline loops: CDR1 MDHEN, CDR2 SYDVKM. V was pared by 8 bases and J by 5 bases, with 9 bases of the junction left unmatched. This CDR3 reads CASRESGQGNEKLFF. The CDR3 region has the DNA TGTGCCAGCCGGGAATCAGGACAGGGGAATGAAAAACTGTTTTTT.

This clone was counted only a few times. DNA for the CDR3: TGTGCCAGCAGCTGGAGAACCGGGACTAGCGAAAACTACGAGCAGTACTTC. As protein: CASSWRTGTSENYEQYF. The gene calls are TRBV11-2 and TRBJ2-7; 10 nucleotides match TRBD2. V shed 4 bases, J shed 3 bases, and the junction held 12 bases outside the gene matches. CDR1 is SGHAT, CDR2 FQNNGV, per germline. The CDR3 is made up of 17 amino acids. The whole variable domain, filled in from reference TRBV11-2 and TRBJ2-7, reads EAGVAQSPRYKIIEKRQSVAFWCNPISGHATLYWYQQILGQGPKLLIQFQNNGVVDDSQLPKDRFSAERLKGVDSTLKIQPAKLEDSAVYLCASSWRTGTSENYEQYFGPGTRLTVT.

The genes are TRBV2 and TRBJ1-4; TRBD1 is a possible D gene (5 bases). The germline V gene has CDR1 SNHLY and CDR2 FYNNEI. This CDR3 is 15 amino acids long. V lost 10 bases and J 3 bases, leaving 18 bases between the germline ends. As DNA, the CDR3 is TGTGCCACCTCCATTCAGGGAAATCCTAATGAAAAACTGTTTTTT. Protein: CATSIQGNPNEKLFF.

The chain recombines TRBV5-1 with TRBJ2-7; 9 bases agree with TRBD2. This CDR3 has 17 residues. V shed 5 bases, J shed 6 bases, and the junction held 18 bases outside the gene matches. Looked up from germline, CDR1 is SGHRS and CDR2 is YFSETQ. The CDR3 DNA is TGCGCCAGCAGTCCCGCCCGTGGTAGCGGGAGCGAAGGCGAGCAGTACTTC. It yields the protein CASSPARGSGSEGEQYF.

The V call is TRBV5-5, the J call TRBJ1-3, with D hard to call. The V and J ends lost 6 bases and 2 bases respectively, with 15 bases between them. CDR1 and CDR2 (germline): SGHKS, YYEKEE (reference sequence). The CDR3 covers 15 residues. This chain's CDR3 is CASTSEGDPGNTIYF. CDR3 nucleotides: TGTGCCAGCACCTCTGAGGGCGATCCTGGAAACACCATATATTTT.

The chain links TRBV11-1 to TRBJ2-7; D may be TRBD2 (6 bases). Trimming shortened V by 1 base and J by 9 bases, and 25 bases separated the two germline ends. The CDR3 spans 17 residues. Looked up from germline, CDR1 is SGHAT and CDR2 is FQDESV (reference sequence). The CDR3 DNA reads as TGTGCCAGCAGCTTAGATCCCTCAAGGAGGGGCCGGAAGGGGCAGTACTTC. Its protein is CASSLDPSRRGRKGQYF.

Written as DNA, the CDR3 is TGTGCCAGCAGTCTCGGAGGCAGAGCCTACAATCAGCCCCAGCATTTT. Protein product: CASSLGGRAYNQPQHF. This chain connects TRBV27 to TRBJ1-5; D ambiguous. The V gene's germline CDR1 is MNHEY and CDR2 SMNVEV (reference sequence). The ends were cut back, 5 bases at V and 3 bases at J, with 17 bases in the middle. CDR3 length equals 16 residues.

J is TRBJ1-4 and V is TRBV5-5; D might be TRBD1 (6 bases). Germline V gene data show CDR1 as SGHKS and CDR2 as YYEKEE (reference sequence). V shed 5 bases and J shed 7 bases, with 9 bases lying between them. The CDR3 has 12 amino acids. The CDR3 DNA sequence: TGTGCCAGCAGTTGGGGGCTTGAAAAACTGTTTTTT. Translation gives CASSWGLEKLFF.